The 28 T cell receptor beta chains listed next were all sequenced from one sample in a study of a mutant IDH1 vaccine in newly diagnosed glioma. This table comes from immunoSEQ multiplex PCR, and its TCRdb copy is limited to in-frame clones, with some not included. Among tens of thousands of clones listed, approximately 90% were seen once. The time point denotes: baseline, week 1 (first vaccination visit). Noted treatment: pre-vaccination baseline after standard-of-care therapy. This specimen consisted of PBMCs, obtained from a glioma patient treated with radiotherapy, temozolomide or both. The source is a man younger than 45 with glioma.

V usage is TRBV6-1 and J usage is TRBJ2-3; no clear D. From germline, CDR1 is MNHNS and CDR2 SASEGT. V lost 4 bases to trimming and J lost 3 bases, with 8 bases between them. CDR3 length: 13 amino acids. CDR3 residues: CASSGTATDTQYF. CDR3 sequence (DNA): TGTGCCAGCAGTGGGACGGCGACAGATACGCAGTATTTT.

This chain joins TRBV5-1 and TRBJ2-5; no clear D gene. Trimming shortened V by 2 bases and J by 2 bases, and 10 bases separated the two germline ends. This CDR3 region has 14 residues. Germline values: CDR1 SGHRS, CDR2 YFSETQ. This chain's CDR3 is CASSFSGLQETQYF. CDR3 coding DNA: TGCGCCAGCAGCTTCTCCGGGCTACAAGAGACCCAGTACTTC.

The chain carries TRBV14 and TRBJ1-1; D might be TRBD1 (5 bases). Per the germline V gene, CDR1 is SGHDN and CDR2 is FVKESK. Trimming took off 4 bases at V and 5 bases at J, with 11 bases between the two ends. The CDR3 loop spans 13 amino acids. CDR3 sequence: CASSRYRGTEAFF. The CDR3 DNA reads as TGTGCCAGCAGCCGGTACCGGGGGACTGAAGCTTTCTTT. Variable domain in full (rest from reference TRBV14 and TRBJ1-1): EAGVTQFPSHSVIEKGQTVTLRCDPISGHDNLYWYRRVMGKEIKFLLHFVKESKQDESGMPNNRFLAERTGGTYSTLKVQPAELEDSGVYFCASSRYRGTEAFFGQGTRLTVV.

J is TRBJ2-1 and V is TRBV5-1; TRBD2 matches at 7 bases. CDR3 length: 12 residues. Germline CDR1 SGHRS, CDR2 YFSETQ. With 2 bases clipped from V and 7 bases from J, the junction kept 0 bases outside the gene matches. Here the CDR3 DNA reads TGCGCCAGCAGCTTACTAGCGAATGAGCAGTTCTTC. Amino acids: CASSLLANEQFF.

The chain is built from TRBV18 and TRBJ2-3; TRBD1 matches 8 bases. The CDR3 contains 15 residues. The germline gives CDR1 KGHSH, CDR2 LQKENI. V gave up 3 bases and J gave up 0 bases; unmatched junction bases: 2. CDR3 DNA: TGTGCCAGCTCACCGACAGGGGCTAGCACAGATACGCAGTATTTT. Its protein product is CASSPTGASTDTQYF. Looking up the rest from reference TRBV18 and TRBJ2-3 gives the full variable domain: NAGVMQNPRHLVRRRGQEARLRCSPMKGHSHVYWYRQLPEEGLKFMVYLQKENIIDESGMPKERFSAEFPKEGPSILRIQQVVRGDSAAYFCASSPTGASTDTQYFGPGTRLTVL.

The chain recombines TRBV11-3 with TRBJ2-3, with D perhaps TRBD1 (5 bases). CDR1 and CDR2 from the germline V gene are SGHNT and YENEEA. The ends were cut back, 0 bases at V and 4 bases at J, with 11 bases in the middle. The CDR3 loop spans 15 amino acids. The CDR3 protein is CASSLERTRADTQYF. The CDR3 region has the DNA TGTGCCAGCAGCTTAGAGAGGACACGGGCAGATACGCAGTATTTT.

V is TRBV30 and J is TRBJ1-2, with TRBD1 matching over 7 bases. This CDR3 is 13 amino acids long. The V gene's germline CDR1 is GTSNPN and CDR2 SVGIG (reference sequence). Trimming cost V 1 base and J 3 bases; bases outside gene matches: 2. The CDR3 DNA is TGTGCCTGGAGTGCGACAGGGCACTATGGCTACACCTTC. Amino acid sequence: CAWSATGHYGYTF.

V and J are TRBV6-1 and TRBJ2-7, with 8 bases lining up with TRBD1. Looked up from germline, CDR1 is MNHNS and CDR2 is SASEGT. The CDR3 runs 14 residues. V trimming: 6 bases; J trimming: 0 bases; junction bases outside the gene matches: 4. This CDR3 is CASRGTGTSYEQYF. The CDR3 DNA follows: TGTGCCAGCAGGGGGACAGGTACCTCCTACGAGCAGTACTTC.

The chain combines TRBV10-3 with TRBJ1-2, with 8 bases lining up with TRBD1. CDR3 length: 13 amino acids. CDR1 is ENHRY and CDR2 is SYGVKD in the germline V gene. J gave up 3 bases and V 7 bases, and 4 bases lay outside the gene matches. CDR3 sequence: CAITQGADYGYTF. The CDR3 DNA reads as TGTGCCATCACCCAGGGGGCGGACTATGGCTACACCTTC.

This chain links TRBV5-1 with TRBJ1-3; no clear D gene. Germline V gene lookup returns CDR1 SGHRS and CDR2 YFSETQ. V was trimmed by 0 bases and J by 3 bases, leaving 10 bases between them. This CDR3 has 15 residues. The DNA for the CDR3 is TGCGCCAGCAGCTTGGAGGCAGCTGATGGAAACACCATATATTTT. It codes for CASSLEAADGNTIYF.

This chain uses TRBV5-4 with TRBJ1-3; tentatively, D is TRBD1 (6 bases). The CDR3 consists of 16 residues. Germline V gives CDR1 SGHNT, CDR2 YYREEE (reference sequence). V was trimmed by 4 bases and J by 0 bases, leaving 14 bases between them. CDR3 protein: CASSNDRSRSGNTIYF. The CDR3 DNA sequence: TGTGCCAGCAGCAATGACAGGTCCCGCTCTGGAAACACCATATATTTT.

The chain uses TRBV6-5 and TRBJ2-7, with 9 bases identical to TRBD2. The J segment lost 11 bases and the V segment lost 6 bases, leaving 8 bases of the junction unmatched. CDR3 size: 12 residues. From germline, CDR1 is MNHEY and CDR2 SVGAGI. CDR3: CASSAGLAGEYF. As DNA, the CDR3 is TGTGCCAGCAGCGCGGGACTAGCTGGGGAGTACTTC.

This chain links TRBV9 with TRBJ2-7; tentatively, D is TRBD1 (5 bases). The ends were cut back, 4 bases at V and 5 bases at J, with 16 bases in the middle. Looked up from germline, CDR1 is SGDLS and CDR2 is YYNGEE. The CDR3 spans 14 residues. The CDR3 bases are TGTGCCAGCAGCCCCCTACGGTCAGGGAACGAGCAGTACTTC. Translated: CASSPLRSGNEQYF.

The chain combines TRBV30 with TRBJ1-1, with D maybe TRBD1 (5 bases). The V gene lost 2 bases and the J gene lost 7 bases, with 8 bases spanning the gap. The CDR3 sequence is 11 residues long. Germline V gives CDR1 GTSNPN, CDR2 SVGIG (reference sequence). This chain's CDR3 is CAWSSTVEAFF. CDR3 sequence (DNA): TGTGCCTGGAGTTCGACAGTTGAAGCTTTCTTT.

In its sample, this clone was seen once. The chain joins TRBV7-6 to TRBJ1-1; 7 nucleotides match TRBD1. This CDR3 spans 14 amino acids. Germline V gene lookup returns CDR1 SGHVS and CDR2 FNYEAQ. V lost 2 bases, J lost 1 base, and 1 base stayed unmatched. In DNA, the CDR3 is TGTGCCAGCAGCTTAAACAGGGGGAACACTGAAGCTTTCTTT. It is translated as CASSLNRGNTEAFF.

The J gene is TRBJ2-7, the V gene TRBV19, with TRBD2 matching 8 bases. Germline CDR1 LNHDA, CDR2 SQIVND (reference sequence). This CDR3 contains 17 residues. V lost 5 bases, J lost 3 bases, and 15 bases stayed unmatched. The CDR3 sequence: CASSREGRLSVSYEQYF. The CDR3 nucleotides read TGTGCCAGTAGTCGGGAGGGCCGTCTTTCCGTCAGCTACGAGCAGTACTTC.

This chain connects TRBV5-4 to TRBJ1-1; the D gene is possibly TRBD1 (5 bases). The V gene lost 6 bases and the J gene lost 3 bases, with 12 bases spanning the gap. The V gene's germline CDR1 is SGHNT and CDR2 YYREEE (reference sequence). This CDR3 comprises 13 residues. CDR3 sequence: CASKGAPDTEAFF. The DNA for the CDR3 is TGTGCCAGCAAAGGGGCGCCGGACACTGAAGCTTTCTTT.

The rearrangement joins TRBV27 to TRBJ2-3; D not resolved. The V end was cut by 3 bases, the J end by 0 bases, with 4 bases between. This CDR3 region has 13 residues. Germline CDR1 reads MNHEY; CDR2 reads SMNVEV (reference sequence). The CDR3 bases are TGTGCCAGCAGTTTGGGTAGCACAGATACGCAGTATTTT. This sequence encodes CASSLGSTDTQYF.

This clone was seen just once. The chain links TRBV27 to TRBJ1-2; 7 bases agree with TRBD1. The CDR3 is 13 amino acids. Germline CDR1 is MNHEY and CDR2 is SMNVEV (reference sequence). V was pared by 3 bases and J by 7 bases, with 5 bases of the junction left unmatched. The CDR3 sequence: CASSLSDRVGYTF. CDR3 sequence (DNA): TGTGCCAGCAGTTTGTCCGACAGGGTTGGCTACACCTTC.

The chain couples TRBV10-3 to TRBJ2-5; D call uncertain. The CDR3 runs to 13 residues. Germline CDR1 and CDR2: ENHRY and SYGVKD. Trimming took off 3 bases at V and 1 base at J, with 6 bases between the two ends. CDR3 protein: CAISDGGQETQYF. CDR3 sequence (DNA): TGTGCCATCAGTGACGGCGGCCAAGAGACCCAGTACTTC.

A single count supports this clone. The V gene is TRBV5-4, the J gene TRBJ1-6; no reliable D call. CDR1 and CDR2 (germline): SGHNT, YYREEE (reference sequence). V shed 0 bases and J shed 9 bases, with 4 bases lying between them. The CDR3 runs to 12 residues. The CDR3 protein is CASSLGGSPLHF. The CDR3 region has the DNA TGTGCCAGCAGCTTGGGGGGTTCACCCCTCCACTTT.

The chain employs TRBV6-6 and TRBJ2-5; 9 bases map to TRBD1. Germline-derived CDR1 and CDR2 are MNHNY and SVGAGI (reference sequence). CDR3 length: 15 amino acids. The trim removed 5 bases at V and 5 bases at J, leaving 9 bases unmatched. The CDR3 DNA reads as TGTGCCAGCAGTCCACTGGACAGGGGTTCCGAGACCCAGTACTTC. Protein: CASSPLDRGSETQYF.

This sequence joins TRBV5-4 and TRBJ1-2; D possibly corresponds to TRBD1 (6 bases). Between the trimmed V and J ends, which lost 4 bases and 4 bases, there was a span of 14 bases. This CDR3 is built from 14 residues. CDR1 is SGHNT, CDR2 YYREEE, per germline (reference sequence). CDR3 DNA sequence: TGTGCCAGCAGCGAGGGGGAGGGGGTCTATGGCTACACCTTC. Protein product: CASSEGEGVYGYTF.

The chain combines TRBV29-1 with TRBJ2-3, with TRBD1 matching over 8 bases. The CDR3 has 17 residues. CDR1 is SQVTM, CDR2 ANQGSEA, per germline. The ends lost 0 bases at V and 2 bases at J; junction bases unmatched: 10. Here the CDR3 reads CSVEDRGQGGTTDTQYF. CDR3 DNA: TGCAGCGTTGAAGACCGCGGACAGGGTGGGACCACAGATACGCAGTATTTT.

This chain connects TRBV7-9 to TRBJ1-1; D uncertain. Germline CDR1 and CDR2: SEHNR and FQNEAQ (reference sequence). V dropped 3 bases and J dropped 1 base, with 6 bases sitting between them. CDR3 length: 13 residues. CDR3 sequence: CASSFVGNTEAFF. In DNA, the CDR3 is TGTGCCAGCAGCTTCGTGGGGAACACTGAAGCTTTCTTT.

The CDR3 DNA reads as TGTGCCAGCAGCCCGGCCCCTTTATATCCGTCTGAAGCTTTCTTT. It translates to CASSPAPLYPSEAFF. V is TRBV7-6 and J is TRBJ1-1; the D is unclear. Per the germline V gene, CDR1 is SGHVS and CDR2 is FNYEAQ. The CDR3 has 15 amino acids. V was cut by 5 bases and J by 6 bases, with 19 bases left in between.

The chain employs TRBV11-1 and TRBJ2-3; D ambiguous. Trimming took off 5 bases at V and 13 bases at J, with 19 bases between the two ends. The CDR3 is 13 amino acids. From germline, CDR1 is SGHAT and CDR2 FQDESV (reference sequence). The CDR3 DNA follows: TGTGCCAGCAGCCAGTCGGGCGCCGTTCCGAAGTATTTT. Amino acid sequence: CASSQSGAVPKYF.

The rearrangement joins TRBV19 to TRBJ2-1, with D perhaps TRBD1 (7 bases). V was cut by 10 bases and J by 9 bases, with 19 bases left in between. The CDR3 loop spans 13 amino acids. Germline V gene data show CDR1 as LNHDA and CDR2 as SQIVND (reference sequence). The CDR3 DNA reads TGTGCCACCTCACCAGGGGGGTCGGGTGAGCAGTTCTTC. Amino acids: CATSPGGSGEQFF.